Detailed here is one T cell receptor beta chain. This clone's antigen is unknown. The record has no base qualities; no much larger clone is one base away. This record belongs to a study of a mutant IDH1 vaccine in newly diagnosed glioma (dated by TCRdb to the early 2020s). Some background on the complete study: Of the approximately 29 treated patients, roughly 60% were male and 37.5% were female, and a mean age of approximately 40 years was recorded. Prior to enrollment, standard therapy consisting of radiotherapy alone, temozolomide alone, or radiochemotherapy with temozolomide had been administered to patients, with the combination being received by most patients. Peripheral blood was collected at six visits: V03 (baseline), V05, V07, V10, V12 and V13. For exploratory analyses, approximately 25 treated patients had longitudinal TCRB deep sequencing done wherever samples were available.

Overall study outcomes, separate from this receptor: Immune responses induced by the vaccine were seen in around 93% of patients across multiple MHC alleles. According to the authors, sample limitations meant that analyses of patient blood samples could not be reproduced. Pseudoprogression seemed to be unrelated to changes in the top peripheral T cell clonotypes found by TCRB sequencing. Selection of PBMC samples for TCRB deep sequencing was based on availability.

The time point label for this specimen denotes: baseline, week 1 (first vaccination visit). Sample treatment or condition, as interpreted from the label and publication: pre-vaccination baseline after standard-of-care therapy. All donors had newly diagnosed IDH1-mutant astrocytomas of WHO grade 3 or 4 that showed loss of nuclear ATRX. The samples were drawn from NOA16, a multicentre, single-arm, open-label phase I trial in Germany that tested a mutant IDH1 peptide vaccine in humans for the first time. Visit V03 blood draws served as the baseline sample for immunogenicity testing. Genomic DNA for TCRB sequencing was isolated from EDTA blood with the DNeasy Blood and Tissue Kit. The library was built by means of the immunoSEQ multiplex PCR assay. Rearranged TCR beta chain sequences were amplified with the hsTCRB Kit following the manufacturer's protocol. An Illumina MiSeq was used to sequence the TCRB libraries. The published analysis was carried out like this. The kit vendor's proprietary platform handled demultiplexing, trimming and gene mapping. TCRdb holds this immuneACCESS table with in-frame rearrangements only. Some clones are missing; in checked studies, unresolved V genes explain under half, and the rest has no known cause. The V and J calls and clone size are taken from that table; D and trimming were inferred from the DNA. Counted in this sample were 60,000 to 75,000 clones; around 82% of them appeared once. Of the sample, 4.6% is held by the ten largest clones.

For CDR1 and CDR2, the germline V gene (reference sequence) lists SEHNR and FQNEAQ. Relative to germline, V is 0 bases shorter and J is 2 bases shorter, with 11 bases between their ends. Including the terminal cysteine and phenylalanine, the CDR3 comprises 15 residues. Only the CDR3 part of the read is kept: 45 bases, read in frame from the first base. The sequences come from peripheral blood mononuclear cells (PBMCs), collected from a glioma patient treated with radiotherapy, temozolomide or both. The sequence was collected from a woman under 30 with glioma. Some clones in this sample may be carry-over from other donors' samples. The sequence is built from TRBV7-9 and TRBJ2-7; D gene: possibly TRBD2, on 5 matching bases. The CDR3 amino acid sequence is: CASSLAVGEPYEQYF. The sequenced DNA is TGTGCCAGCAGCTTAGCGGTCGGGGAACCCTACGAGCAGTACTTC.